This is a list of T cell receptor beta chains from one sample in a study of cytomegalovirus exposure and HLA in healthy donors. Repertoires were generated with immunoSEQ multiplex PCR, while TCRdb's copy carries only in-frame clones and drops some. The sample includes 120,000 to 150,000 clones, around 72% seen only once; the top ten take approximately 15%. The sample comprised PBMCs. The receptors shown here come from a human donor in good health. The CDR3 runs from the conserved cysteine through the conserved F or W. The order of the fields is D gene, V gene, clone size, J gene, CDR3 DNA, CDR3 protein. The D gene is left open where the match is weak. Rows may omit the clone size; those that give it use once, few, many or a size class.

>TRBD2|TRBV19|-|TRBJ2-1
TGTGCCAGTAGTACGCGGACTAGCGGGAGTAATGAGCAGTTCTTC
CASSTRTSGSNEQFF
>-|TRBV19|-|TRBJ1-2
TGTGCCAGTAGAGAGATGGGGCAGGGATATGGCTACACCTTC
CASREMGQGYGYTF
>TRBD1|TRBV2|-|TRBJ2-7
TGTGCCAGCAGTGAAGGGACAGGGGCCTACGAGCAGTACTTC
CASSEGTGAYEQYF
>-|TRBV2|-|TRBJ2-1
TGTGCCAGCGAGAAACAGGGAAATGAGTTCTTC
CASEKQGNEFF
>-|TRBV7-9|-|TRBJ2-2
TGTGCCAGCAGCCCCAACAGGAACACCGGGGAGCTGTTTTTT
CASSPNRNTGELFF
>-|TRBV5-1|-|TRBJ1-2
TGCGCCAGCAGCTTCACCGGGACAAACTATGGCTACACCTTC
CASSFTGTNYGYTF
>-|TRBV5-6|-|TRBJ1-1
TGTGCCAGCAGCTCGGGAACAGGGAGAAACACTGAAGCTTTCTTT
CASSSGTGRNTEAFF
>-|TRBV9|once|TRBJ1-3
TGTGCCAGCAGCCAGGGGCTTTCTGGAAACACCATATATTTT
CASSQGLSGNTIYF
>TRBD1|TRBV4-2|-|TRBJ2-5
TGTGCCAGCAGCCAAGCCCACGGGACAGACCAAGAGACCCAGTACTTC
CASSQAHGTDQETQYF
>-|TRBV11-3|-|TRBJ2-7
TGTGCCAGCAGCTTTAGGACAGGTCCGCGGGGCGAGCAGTACTTC
CASSFRTGPRGEQYF
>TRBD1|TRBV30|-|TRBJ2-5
TGTGCCTGGAGCAGACAGGGGAAGAGGGAGACCCAGTACTTC
CAWSRQGKRETQYF
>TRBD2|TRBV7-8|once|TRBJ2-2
TGTGCCAGCAGCCTCACTAGCGGGAGAATGGGAGGGGGCACCGGGGAGCTGTTTTTT
CASSLTSGRMGGGTGELFF
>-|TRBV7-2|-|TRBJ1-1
TGTGCCAGCAGCCCCAGGGCTCGTGAAGCTTTCTTT
CASSPRAREAFF
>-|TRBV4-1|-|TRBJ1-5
TGCGCCAGCAGCCCCCCTTGGGCAAAGCAGCCCCAGCATTTT
CASSPPWAKQPQHF
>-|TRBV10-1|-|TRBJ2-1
TGCGCCAGCAGTGGGGCGCGGGGAAGCTACAATGAGCAGTTCTTC
CASSGARGSYNEQFF
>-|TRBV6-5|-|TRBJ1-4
TGTGCCACACACGGGGGGCGGATCGGTGAAAAACTGTTTTTT
CATHGGRIGEKLFF
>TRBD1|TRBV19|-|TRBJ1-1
TGTGCCAGTAGTGTAAGCCCGACAGGGACGAACACTGAAGCTTTCTTT
CASSVSPTGTNTEAFF
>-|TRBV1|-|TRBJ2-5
TGCACCAGCAGCCAAGATATAAGCGGACACCAAGAGACCCAGTACTTC
CTSSQDISGHQETQYF
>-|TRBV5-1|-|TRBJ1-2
TGCGCCAGCAGCTTGGCTGACAGAAGCTATGGCTACACCTTC
CASSLADRSYGYTF
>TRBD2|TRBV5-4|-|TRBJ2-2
TGTGCCAGCAGCCCAGGACTAGCGGGGGAGAGCACCGGGGAGCTGTTTTTT
CASSPGLAGESTGELFF
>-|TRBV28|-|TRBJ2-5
TGTGCCAGCAGCCCCGATCTAAAGTGGGAGACCCAGTACTTC
CASSPDLKWETQYF
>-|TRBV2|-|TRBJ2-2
TGTGCCAGCAGTGAAGGGGGGCTGAACACCGGGGAGCTGTTTTTT
CASSEGGLNTGELFF
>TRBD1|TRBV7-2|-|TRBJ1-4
TGTGCCAGCAGCTCGGACAGGGGGCTAGCTAATGAAAAACTGTTTTTT
CASSSDRGLANEKLFF
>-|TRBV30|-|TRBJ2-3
TGTGCCTGGAGAGTAGACGGAAAGGGGGACAACGAATTTGTTGGAGATACGCAGTATTTT
CAWRVDGKGDNEFVGDTQYF
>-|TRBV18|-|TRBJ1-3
TGTGCCAGCTCACCACCGCGGAGTGGAAACACCATATATTTT
CASSPPRSGNTIYF
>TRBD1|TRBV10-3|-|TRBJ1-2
TGTGCCACCACACAGGGACAGGACTATGGCTACACCTTC
CATTQGQDYGYTF
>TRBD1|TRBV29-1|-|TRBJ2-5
TGCAGCGTGGGGACAGATGAAGAGACCCAGTACTTC
CSVGTDEETQYF
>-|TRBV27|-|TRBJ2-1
-
CASSRGVGGGAKFF
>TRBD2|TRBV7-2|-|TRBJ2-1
TGTGCCAGCAGCTCCCGGCGCCTAGCGGGGGGGAATGAGCAGTTCTTC
CASSSRRLAGGNEQFF
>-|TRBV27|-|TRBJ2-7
TGTGCCAGCATGTCTGTGGGCGACTCCTACGAGCAGTACTTC
CASMSVGDSYEQYF
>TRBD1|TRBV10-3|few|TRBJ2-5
TGTGCCATCAGGCCCGGGACAGAAGAGACCCAGTACTTC
CAIRPGTEETQYF
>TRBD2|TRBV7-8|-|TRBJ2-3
TGTGCCAGCAGCCCTAGGATGGGGGGGACCACAGATACGCAGTATTTT
CASSPRMGGTTDTQYF
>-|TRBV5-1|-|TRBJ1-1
TGCGCCAGCAGCTTGGTGATGGGTCTAGGGAACACTGAAGCTTTCTTT
CASSLVMGLGNTEAFF
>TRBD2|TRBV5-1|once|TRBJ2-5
TGCGCCAGCAGCGAGGGAGCCTTGACTAGCGGTAAAGAGACCCAGTACTTC
CASSEGALTSGKETQYF
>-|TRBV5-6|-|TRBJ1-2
TGTGCCAGCAGCTTTAGGGGCCCGGTCCATGGCTACACCTTC
CASSFRGPVHGYTF
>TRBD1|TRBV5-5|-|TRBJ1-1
TGTGCCAGCAGCAAAGTCGACAGGGATGCTTTCTTT
CASSKVDRDAFF
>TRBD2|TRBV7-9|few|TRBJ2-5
TGTGCCAGCAGCATCCCGTCTAGCGGCCAAGAGACCCAGTACTTC
CASSIPSSGQETQYF
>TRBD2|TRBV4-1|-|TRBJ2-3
TGCGCCAGCAGCCAGCCGACTAGCGGACGCACAGATACGCAGTATTTT
CASSQPTSGRTDTQYF
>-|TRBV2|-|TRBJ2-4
TGTGCCAGCAGTGAGGCCCCAAACATTCAGTACTTC
CASSEAPNIQYF
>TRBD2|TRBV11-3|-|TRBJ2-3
TGTGCCAGCAGCGAGGGGACTAGCAAGTCAGATACGCAGTATTTT
CASSEGTSKSDTQYF
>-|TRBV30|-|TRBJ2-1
TGTGCCTGGAGTGTAAAGTTGTGGTTCGCTACTGAGCAGTTCTTC
CAWSVKLWFATEQFF
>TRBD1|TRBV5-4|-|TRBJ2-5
TGTGCCAGCAGCTGGACAGGGCAACAGACCCAGTACTTC
CASSWTGQQTQYF
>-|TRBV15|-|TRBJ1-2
TGTGCCACCAGCAGAGAGGGGCAGGGAAGGAACTATGGCTACACCTTC
CATSREGQGRNYGYTF
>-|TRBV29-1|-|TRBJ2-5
TGCAGCGGAAACAGGGGGGGATCTCGGACCCAGTACTTC
CSGNRGGSRTQYF
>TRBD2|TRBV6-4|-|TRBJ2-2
TGTGCCAGTTCGACTAGCGGGGCGAACACCGGGGAGCTGTTTTTT
CASSTSGANTGELFF
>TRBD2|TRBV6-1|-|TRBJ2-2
TGTGCCAGCAGCGCCGGGACTAGAACCGGGGAGCTGTTTTTT
CASSAGTRTGELFF
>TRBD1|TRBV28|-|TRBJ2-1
TGTGCCAGCAGTTTGACAGGGTTCGACAATGAGCAGTTCTTC
CASSLTGFDNEQFF
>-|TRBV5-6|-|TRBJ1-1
TGTGCCAGCAGCTTCGGGAGGTTAGGCACTGAAGCTTTCTTT
CASSFGRLGTEAFF
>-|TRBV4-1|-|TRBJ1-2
TGCGCCAGCAGCCACAAGCTCTACCGGCAGGACTATGGCTACACCTTC
CASSHKLYRQDYGYTF
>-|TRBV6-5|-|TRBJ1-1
TGTGCCAGCAGTTCTCGGGGGGGATGGAACACTGAAGCTTTCTTT
CASSSRGGWNTEAFF
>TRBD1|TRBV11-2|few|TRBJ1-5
TGTGCCAGCAGCTTAGCGACCGGGACAGGGAATCAGCCCCAGCATTTT
CASSLATGTGNQPQHF
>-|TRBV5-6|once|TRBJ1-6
TGTGCCAGCAGCTCTGGAGGGGTCACAGGTTCCTATAATTCACCCCTCCACTTT
CASSSGGVTGSYNSPLHF
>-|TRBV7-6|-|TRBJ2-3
TGTGCCAGCAGCTTAGTCCAGGGCGGGCAGTATTTT
CASSLVQGGQYF
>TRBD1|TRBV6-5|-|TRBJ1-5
TGTGCCAGCAGTCCCGAGGGGGCTGGCAATCAGCCCCAGCATTTT
CASSPEGAGNQPQHF